This paragraph covers one T cell receptor (beta chain) sequence. What antigen it recognizes has not been identified. Qualities for individual bases were not recorded, and no much larger clone is one base off. The collaborating institutions used their own protocols to collect whole blood in K2EDTA tubes. For TCRbeta analysis, collaborators shipped samples as frozen whole blood, isolated PBMCs, or DNA extracted from either of those sample types. The data derive from a study of blood T cell repertoires in COVID-19 (dated by TCRdb to about 2020). Looking at the study overall: Samples covering the acute and convalescent phases of COVID-19 were provided by collaborators in the United States, Italy and Spain. Subjects who had been exposed to COVID-19, were actively infected with it, or had recovered from it provided the deeply sampled blood TCRbeta repertoires that made up the dataset. Where HLA class I and class II types were available, the types were taken from metadata supplied by the sample provider, not from assay-based typing. The material from the prospective study consisted of cDNA or gDNA derived from T cells, B-cell-depleted T cells, or PBMCs. Samples came from the ongoing ImmuneRACE study (first 160 participants) plus 1,254 subjects from 6 global collaborators. The sample metadata nearly always contained a de-identified subject ID, COVID-19 status, age in years and sex. A freely available public database, intended as a resource for researchers studying the immune response to SARS-CoV-2, is where the repertoires were released. General study outcomes and caveats: The quantity of clinical and demographic metadata differed by source and by participant and was supplied without curation.

From the germline V gene (reference sequence), CDR1 is MNHNY and CDR2 is SVGAGI. V loses 2 bases, J loses 4 bases, and the germline ends lie 14 bases apart. The cysteine opens and the phenylalanine closes a CDR3 of 15 amino acids. The sequence is cut down to CDR3 DNA, 45 bases in frame from base 1. TCRbeta CDR3 regions were amplified from genomic DNA by means of the immunoSEQ Assay, a bias-controlled multiplex PCR. The authors' pipeline ran thus. Nucleated cell counts per sample were estimated from amplification of reference gene primers within the assay. To quantify the absolute abundance of each unique TCRbeta CDR3 rearrangement, sequence reads were collapsed and filtered. Productive Simpson clonality was computed per sample as the square root of Simpson's diversity index over productive rearrangements. The source is immuneACCESS, and TCRdb retained only in-frame sequences with V and J called. Part of the clones is not carried over; for the studies checked, unresolved V genes explain less than half of this, and the remainder is unexplained. V, J and clone size were drawn from that table, and D and trimming were deduced from the DNA. This sample lists approximately 93,000 clones; more than 70% were detected once. 0.47% of the sample is in the top ten clones.

The chain couples TRBV6-6 to TRBJ1-2; no confident D gene assignment can be made. Source material: peripheral blood. This TCR derives from a man aged 60 to 75 with acute or convalescent COVID-19. Here the CDR3 is given as CASSYGQPGTYGYTF. The sequenced DNA is TGTGCCAGCAGTTACGGGCAGCCGGGAACCTATGGCTACACCTTC.